This TCR beta chain was sequenced for a study of T cell repertoires in cytomegalovirus infection. Study information: Public TCR beta signatures marked donors with CMV infection and the matching HLA. Whole-study findings and limits: Dominant in the ex vivo response were TCR beta clonotypes restricted by HLA-C and specific for CMV.

Germline V gene sequence: CDR1 SGHNT, CDR2 YYREEE (reference sequence). This CDR3 is built from 15 residues. The V gene lost 1 base and the J gene lost 2 bases, with 11 bases spanning the gap. This clonotype was seen at least ten times. The antigen remains unidentified. TCRdb re-called the reads through MiXCR, storing one row per CDR3 protein. The profile shows approximately 120,000 distinct CDR3 sequences, around 30% of them singletons. The clonotype originates from a human donor in good health (CMV status not recorded). Some clones in this sample may be carry-over from other donors' samples. The source material was CD8+ T cells from cultured PBMCs, sampled from culture after CMV antigen stimulation. J is TRBJ2-3 and V is TRBV5-4; tentatively, D is TRBD2 (6 bases). For the CDR3, the DNA is TGTGCCAGCAGCTTGACGCCGGGGGTCACAGATACGCAGTATTTT. Translation: CASSLTPGVTDTQYF.